Below, 8 T cell receptor beta chains from the same sample are listed, as sequenced in a study of cytomegalovirus exposure and HLA in healthy donors. Researchers ran the PCR with 60 Vbeta and 13 Jbeta primers. Some clones are missing from TCRdb's copy, which holds only in-frame ones; the method was immunoSEQ multiplex PCR. This sample has about 160,000 clones, with more than 70% found just once. Sequencing used PBMCs. The source of these receptors is a male donor in good health and CMV-seropositive.

The rearrangement links TRBV7-3 to TRBJ1-2; a possible D gene is TRBD1 (5 bases). Germline-derived CDR1 and CDR2 are SGHTA and FQGTGA. This CDR3 has 14 amino acids. V shed 4 bases and J shed 3 bases, with 12 bases lying between them. The CDR3 DNA is TGTGCCAGCAGCTCGAGTATAGGGGACTATGGCTACACCTTC. It encodes CASSSSIGDYGYTF. Based on the CDR3 plus reference TRBV7-3 and TRBJ1-2, the full variable domain is GAGVSQTPSNKVTEKGKYVELRCDPISGHTALYWYRQSLGQGPEFLIYFQGTGAADDSGLPNDRFFAVRPEGSVSTLKIQRTERGDSAVYLCASSSSIGDYGYTFGSGTRLTVV.

CDR3 residues: CASSQGQGVSVTQYF. CDR3 bases: TGCGCCAGCAGCCAGGGACAGGGGGTAAGCGTGACGCAGTATTTT. The chain is built from TRBV5-1 and TRBJ2-3; TRBD1 matches 11 bases. The trim removed 4 bases at V and 9 bases at J, leaving 10 bases unmatched. The CDR3 extends over 15 amino acids. Germline CDR1 SGHRS, CDR2 YFSETQ.

This chain connects TRBV27 to TRBJ2-7; 11 bases are a match to TRBD2. The V and J ends lost 4 bases and 4 bases, in that order; junction bases with no gene match: 6. The CDR3 spans 15 residues. Germline V gene sequence: CDR1 MNHEY, CDR2 SMNVEV (reference sequence). CDR3: CASSSLAGGWYEQYF. The CDR3 coding sequence is TGTGCCAGCAGTTCCTTAGCGGGAGGGTGGTACGAGCAGTACTTC.

J is TRBJ1-2 and V is TRBV6-5, with 10 bases that match TRBD1. CDR1 MNHEY and CDR2 SVGAGI come from the germline V gene. The CDR3 contains 13 residues. J lost 7 bases, V lost 5 bases, and 4 bases had no gene match. The CDR3, as DNA: TGTGCCAGCAGTATAGGGACAGGGGCTGGCTACACCTTC. Its translation is CASSIGTGAGYTF.

This sequence joins TRBV5-4 and TRBJ2-3; 13 bases agree with TRBD2. Trimming at V came to 3 bases and at J to 3 bases, leaving 1 base not matched to a gene. The CDR3 runs to 15 residues. The germline V gene encodes CDR1 SGHNT and CDR2 YYREEE (reference sequence). The CDR3 region has the DNA TGTGCCAGCAGCTGGACTAGCGGGGGAACAGATACGCAGTATTTT. This sequence encodes CASSWTSGGTDTQYF.

The chain is built from TRBV27 and TRBJ2-1; 7 bases are shared with TRBD2. The V and J ends lost 3 bases and 8 bases, in that order; junction bases with no gene match: 10. Germline lookup yields CDR1 MNHEY and CDR2 SMNVEV (reference sequence). CDR3 length: 15 amino acids. CDR3 sequence (DNA): TGTGCCAGCAGTTTTCGTGGGAGGGCCGGGGATGAGCAGTTCTTC. The encoded protein is CASSFRGRAGDEQFF.

This clone was seen more than once but under ten times. The CDR3 is CAWSGGGMDTGELFF. The DNA of the CDR3 is TGTGCCTGGAGTGGGGGGGGGATGGACACCGGGGAGCTGTTTTTT. This chain joins TRBV30 and TRBJ2-2; 7 bases line up with TRBD2. After removal of 1 base from V and 3 bases from J, the junction contained 5 bases not matched to a gene. Germline assignment: CDR1 GTSNPN and CDR2 SVGIG (reference sequence). The CDR3 extends over 15 amino acids.

This rearrangement joins TRBV11-2 to TRBJ2-7, with 8 bases lining up with TRBD1. This CDR3 region has 16 residues. Germline V gene data show CDR1 as SGHAT and CDR2 as FQNNGV. V shed 1 base, J shed 1 base, and the junction held 6 bases outside the gene matches. The CDR3 region is CASSLAAGGLSYEQYF. The DNA of the CDR3 is TGTGCCAGCAGCTTAGCGGCAGGGGGCTTGTCCTACGAGCAGTACTTC.